What follows are 20 T cell receptor beta chains derived from one specimen sequenced in a study of shared clonotypes between healthy human individuals. Positively selected for CCR7, the CD45RO-negative cells used as naive CD8 cells excluded terminally differentiated effector memory CD45RA+ cells. Sequenced by immunoSEQ multiplex PCR; TCRdb stores in-frame clones only, minus some. The sample has more than 500,000 clones; about 95% are singletons. The material sequenced was naive CD8+ T cells sorted from blood. Every receptor here comes from a woman aged 25 to 45 in good health.

In regard to this clone: The junction does not match germline at one end; this may be a read error. J is TRBJ1-1 and V is TRBV7-9, with D unresolved. Germline V CDR1 and CDR2: SEHNR, FQNEAQ (reference sequence). The CDR3 spans 15 residues. CDR3 nucleotide sequence: TGTGCCAGCAGCCTAGCATCGAGAGCCGACACTGAAGCTTTCTTT. The encoded protein is CASSLASRADTEAFF.

This clone was detected once. The chain recombines TRBV9 with TRBJ2-5; no firm D call. The DNA end favors TRBJ2-7, so the J call may be wrong. The CDR3 is 15 residues long. Per the germline V gene, CDR1 is SGDLS and CDR2 is YYNGEE. The CDR3 DNA is TGTGCCAGCAGCTCAGGACGGGCAGTATCCTACGAGCAGTACTTC. Residues: CASSSGRAVSYEQYF.

For the CDR3, the DNA is TGTGCCAGCAGCTCGCCAGGGTTCGGAAGGGATACTGAAGCTTTCTTT. Its protein is CASSSPGFGRDTEAFF. The chain combines TRBV7-9 with TRBJ1-1, with D possibly TRBD1 on 5 matching bases. Germline V gene lookup returns CDR1 SEHNR and CDR2 FQNEAQ (reference sequence). This CDR3 region has 16 residues. V shed 4 bases and J shed 5 bases, with 20 bases lying between them. Full variable domain (missing parts from reference TRBV7-9 and TRBJ1-1): DTGVSQNPRHKITKRGQNVTFRCDPISEHNRLYWYRQTLGQGPEFLTYFQNEAQLEKSRLLSDRFSAERPKGSFSTLEIQRTEQGDSAMYLCASSSPGFGRDTEAFFGQGTRLTVV.

The rearrangement joins TRBV28 to TRBJ1-5; 10 nucleotides align to TRBD1. With 2 bases clipped from V and 6 bases from J, the junction kept 10 bases outside the gene matches. CDR1 is MDHEN and CDR2 is SYDVKM in the germline V gene. There are 17 residues in the CDR3. DNA for the CDR3: TGTGCCAGCAGTTTAGGTGTTGTGACAGGGGGCGCTCAGCCCCAGCATTTT. Translating it yields CASSLGVVTGGAQPQHF.

The chain links TRBV27 to TRBJ2-5; 9 positions agree with TRBD1. The closer fit of TRBJ2-7 to the DNA end suggests the J call may be wrong. The germline V gene encodes CDR1 MNHEY and CDR2 SMNVEV (reference sequence). The CDR3 has 14 amino acids. In nucleotides, the CDR3 is TGTGCCAGCAGTTTACTGGGACAGGGCTACGAGCAGTACTTC. This sequence encodes CASSLLGQGYEQYF.

Here the CDR3 reads CASSYTKADTQYF. Written as DNA, the CDR3 is TGTGCCAGCAGTTACACAAAGGCAGATACGCAGTATTTT. V and J are TRBV27 and TRBJ2-3; D ambiguous. Trimming removed 4 bases at V and 4 bases at J, with 9 bases between. In germline, CDR1 is MNHEY, CDR2 SMNVEV (reference sequence). This CDR3 region has 13 residues.

This sequence joins TRBV23-1 and TRBJ2-7, with D maybe TRBD2 (6 bases). TRBV23-1 is reported as an ORF; its role is uncertain. The CDR3 loop spans 19 amino acids. V shed 0 bases and J shed 3 bases, with 24 bases lying between them. CDR3 amino acids: CASSQSYERVGPPGYEQYF. The DNA of the CDR3 is TGCGCCAGCAGTCAATCGTACGAGCGGGTTGGACCTCCGGGCTACGAGCAGTACTTC.

This chain links TRBV11-2 with TRBJ2-1, with D tentatively TRBD1 or TRBD2 (5 bases each). V was cut by 5 bases and J by 11 bases, with 7 bases left in between. Germline CDR1 SGHAT, CDR2 FQNNGV. CDR3 length: 10 residues. The CDR3 here is CASSMGQQFF. The DNA for the CDR3 is TGTGCCAGCAGCATGGGACAGCAGTTCTTC.

The CDR3, as DNA: TGTGCCAGCAGTTTACGGCGTGCGGGATTACTTAATGAGCAGTTCTTC. It codes for CASSLRRAGLLNEQFF. The chain combines TRBV27 with TRBJ2-1; D is perhaps TRBD2 (6 bases). The CDR3 sequence is 16 residues long. Germline assignment: CDR1 MNHEY and CDR2 SMNVEV (reference sequence). Trimming removed 2 bases at V and 7 bases at J, with 18 bases between.

The rearrangement joins TRBV29-1 to TRBJ2-7; 11 bases are shared with TRBD1. V shed 0 bases and J 3 bases; nucleotides not matched to a gene: 7. Germline assignment: CDR1 SQVTM and CDR2 ANQGSEA. The CDR3 sequence is 16 residues long. CDR3 sequence (DNA): TGCAGCGTTGAAGATTTCGGACAGGGGGCGAACTACGAGCAGTACTTC. Its translation: CSVEDFGQGANYEQYF.

The rearrangement links TRBV18 to TRBJ1-2, with a weak D call TRBD1 (5 bases). This CDR3 is built from 13 residues. From germline, CDR1 is KGHSH and CDR2 LQKENI. Trimming took off 4 bases at V and 6 bases at J, with 12 bases between the two ends. For the CDR3, the DNA is TGTGCCAGCTCACTTAGGGACCTGGATGGCTACACCTTC. It specifies CASSLRDLDGYTF.

The chain is built from TRBV7-9 and TRBJ1-3, with TRBD1 identical over 7 bases. Germline values: CDR1 SEHNR, CDR2 FQNEAQ (reference sequence). V lost 5 bases to trimming and J lost 0 bases; unmatched junction nucleotides: 16. CDR3 length: 19 residues. The CDR3 reads CASSTPAVSDRYSGNTIYF. The CDR3 bases are TGTGCCAGCAGCACCCCAGCCGTCTCGGACAGGTACTCTGGAAACACCATATATTTT.

The chain links TRBV7-9 to TRBJ2-5; no reliable D call. The CDR3 has 11 residues. The ends were cut back, 4 bases at V and 3 bases at J, with 3 bases in the middle. Germline V gives CDR1 SEHNR, CDR2 FQNEAQ (reference sequence). Here the CDR3 DNA reads TGTGCCAGCAGCTACGAAGAGACCCAGTACTTC. As protein: CASSYEETQYF.

The chain carries TRBV29-1 and TRBJ1-1, with unresolved D. The V gene's germline CDR1 is SQVTM and CDR2 ANQGSEA. This CDR3 has 13 amino acids. The V end was cut by 1 base, the J end by 3 bases, with 9 bases between. CDR3 sequence: CSVEGAFDTEAFF. DNA of the CDR3: TGCAGCGTTGAAGGGGCCTTCGACACTGAAGCTTTCTTT.

The chain carries TRBV11-2 and TRBJ2-7, with D perhaps TRBD1 (6 bases). V was trimmed by 4 bases and J by 4 bases, leaving 8 bases between them. The germline CDR1 and CDR2 sequences are SGHAT and FQNNGV. CDR3 length: 12 residues. CDR3 DNA sequence: TGTGCCAGCAGCTCTCAGGGGTACGAGCAGTACTTC. Protein sequence: CASSSQGYEQYF.

This chain uses TRBV7-9 with TRBJ2-5; D possibly corresponds to TRBD1 (5 bases). The germline CDR1 and CDR2 sequences are SEHNR and FQNEAQ (reference sequence). This CDR3 is 12 amino acids long. Trimming left V 4 bases short and J 6 bases short, with 9 bases between. The CDR3 coding sequence is TGTGCCAGCAGCTCCCAGGGAAAGACCCAGTACTTC. As protein: CASSSQGKTQYF. The complete variable domain, with remaining parts taken from reference TRBV7-9 and TRBJ2-5, reads DTGVSQNPRHKITKRGQNVTFRCDPISEHNRLYWYRQTLGQGPEFLTYFQNEAQLEKSRLLSDRFSAERPKGSFSTLEIQRTEQGDSAMYLCASSSQGKTQYFGPGTRLLVL.

V usage is TRBV10-3 and J usage is TRBJ2-3; 10 nucleotides agree with TRBD2. This CDR3 is 17 amino acids long. V shed 2 bases, J shed 4 bases, and the junction held 9 bases outside the gene matches. Germline V gene data show CDR1 as ENHRY and CDR2 as SYGVKD. In DNA, the CDR3 is TGTGCCATCAGTGAGACACGACTAGCGGGTGCGGCAGATACGCAGTATTTT. This translates into CAISETRLAGAADTQYF.

V usage is TRBV7-2 and J usage is TRBJ2-1, with unresolved D. V lost 1 base, J lost 6 bases, and 7 bases lay in between. CDR1 and CDR2 (germline): SGHTA, FQGNSA. This CDR3 region has 13 residues. The CDR3 coding sequence is TGTGCCAGCAGCTTAGAAAGGGTCAATGAGCAGTTCTTC. This codes for CASSLERVNEQFF.

The rearrangement joins TRBV7-9 to TRBJ2-7, with 11 nucleotides matching TRBD2. From germline, CDR1 is SEHNR and CDR2 FQNEAQ (reference sequence). After removal of 5 bases from V and 2 bases from J, the junction contained 5 bases not matched to a gene. This CDR3 has 15 residues. CDR3 DNA: TGTGCCAGCAGCCCTAGCGGGAGGCCAACCTACGAGCAGTACTTC. Translation: CASSPSGRPTYEQYF.

The rearrangement joins TRBV11-2 to TRBJ2-1, with D perhaps matching TRBD1 or TRBD2 (5 bases each). The CDR3 runs to 15 residues. Germline CDR1 and CDR2: SGHAT and FQNNGV. Trimming left V 4 bases short and J 7 bases short, with 17 bases between. CDR3 region: CASSSGEGAENEQFF. As DNA, the CDR3 is TGTGCCAGCAGCTCCGGGGAAGGGGCCGAGAATGAGCAGTTCTTC.